These 31 T cell receptor beta chains originate from one sample sequenced in a study of T cell responses to AZD1222 COVID-19 vaccine. The table came from immunoSEQ multiplex PCR; TCRdb's copy has only in-frame clones and leaves some out. This table holds about 95,000 clones, 85% to 90% found once. The sequenced sample was peripheral blood, obtained on day 0 of AZD1222 vaccination. The receptors here all came from an adult in good health.

The rearrangement links TRBV4-1 to TRBJ1-2; the D gene is possibly TRBD1 (5 bases). The CDR3 has 12 residues. Trimming removed 6 bases at V and 6 bases at J, with 11 bases between. The germline gives CDR1 MGHRA, CDR2 YSYEKL. CDR3 nucleotide sequence: TGCGCCAGCAGTTCTGGGGGGGATGGCTACACCTTC. Protein sequence: CASSSGGDGYTF.

Comment on this clone: Other DNA variants within this sample encode the same CDR3. In DNA, the CDR3 is TGTGCCAGCAGTGTTGGGTACGAGCAGTACTTC. Amino acid sequence: CASSVGYEQYF. The rearrangement joins TRBV2 to TRBJ2-7; D gene ambiguous. This CDR3 region has 11 residues. The germline CDR1 and CDR2 sequences are SNHLY and FYNNEI. Trimming stripped 4 bases from V and 4 bases from J, with 5 bases between.

This clone has only one observation. The chain links TRBV28 to TRBJ2-7; possibly TRBD1 for D (6 bases). The CDR3 loop spans 15 amino acids. V was trimmed by 11 bases and J by 3 bases, leaving 23 bases between them. Germline V lookup: CDR1 MDHEN, CDR2 SYDVKM. CDR3 DNA: TGTGCCCGCCATAACAGGGTCCCGCCCGTCTACGAGCAGTACTTC. Translation gives CARHNRVPPVYEQYF.

V is TRBV5-4 and J is TRBJ2-7, with 9 nucleotides matching TRBD2. V gave up 3 bases and J gave up 6 bases; unmatched junction bases: 16. The CDR3 covers 17 residues. Looked up from germline, CDR1 is SGHNT and CDR2 is YYREEE (reference sequence). CDR3 sequence: CASSSGIAGVRATEQYF. The CDR3 nucleotides read TGTGCCAGCAGCTCGGGAATAGCGGGGGTACGGGCCACCGAGCAGTACTTC.

The rearrangement links TRBV4-3 to TRBJ1-1; 11 nucleotides align to TRBD1. This CDR3 has 15 amino acids. Trimming cost V 4 bases and J 1 base; bases outside gene matches: 2. Germline lookup yields CDR1 LGHNA and CDR2 YSLEER. In nucleotides, the CDR3 is TGCGCCAGCAGCCTTGGACAGGGGGCGAACACTGAAGCTTTCTTT. Amino acid sequence: CASSLGQGANTEAFF.

This chain links TRBV19 with TRBJ1-1; TRBD1 matches at 11 bases. With V trimmed by 5 bases and J by 1 base, 6 bases remained unmatched. The CDR3 length is 16 residues. Germline values: CDR1 LNHDA, CDR2 SQIVND (reference sequence). The CDR3 loop is CASSPGQGGGNTEAFF. The CDR3 region has the DNA TGTGCCAGTAGTCCGGGACAGGGGGGAGGGAACACTGAAGCTTTCTTT.

The chain combines TRBV5-6 with TRBJ2-3, with 10 nucleotides matching TRBD2. V was clipped by 2 bases and J by 8 bases; unmatched bases: 8. Germline lookup yields CDR1 SGHDT and CDR2 YYEEEE. The CDR3 is 15 amino acids. CDR3 region: CASSLGTSAPGTQYF. For the CDR3, the DNA is TGTGCCAGCAGCTTAGGGACTAGCGCCCCGGGTACGCAGTATTTT.

The V and J genes are TRBV6-4 and TRBJ2-3; D may correspond to TRBD1 or TRBD2 (6 bases each). The V and J ends lost 0 bases and 0 bases respectively, with 10 bases between them. The CDR3 spans 16 residues. The V gene's germline CDR1 is MRHNA and CDR2 SNTAGT. CDR3 coding DNA: TGTGCCAGCAGTGACTCGGGGGGCCCCAGCACAGATACGCAGTATTTT. Amino acid sequence: CASSDSGGPSTDTQYF.

The J gene is TRBJ2-1, the V gene TRBV6-2 or TRBV6-3; 7 nucleotides align to TRBD1. V lost 0 bases to trimming and J lost 5 bases; unmatched junction nucleotides: 7. The germline gives CDR1 MNHEY, CDR2 SVGEGT. The CDR3 contains 16 residues. Here the CDR3 reads CASSYSYRDRDNEQFF. For the CDR3, the DNA is TGTGCCAGCAGTTACTCGTACCGCGACAGGGACAATGAGCAGTTCTTC.

With respect to this clone: The same CDR3 is also encoded by other DNA sequences in this sample. The V and J genes are TRBV7-9 and TRBJ2-1; TRBD1 aligns across 8 bases. V lost 5 bases and J lost 8; bases outside the gene matches: 14. The CDR3 sequence is 16 residues long. Germline loops: CDR1 SEHNR, CDR2 FQNEAQ (reference sequence). CDR3 bases: TGTGCCAGCAGCAAAGGGGGTGTGGCAGGGGGCCATGAGCAGTTCTTC. Amino acid sequence: CASSKGGVAGGHEQFF.

The chain is built from TRBV5-1 and TRBJ1-3; a weak D match, TRBD1 (5 bases). V gave up 3 bases and J gave up 0 bases, with 10 bases separating them. Germline V CDR1 and CDR2: SGHRS, YFSETQ. The CDR3 has 15 amino acids. In nucleotides, the CDR3 is TGCGCCAGCAGCTCACGGGGGGACTCTGGAAACACCATATATTTT. The encoded protein is CASSSRGDSGNTIYF.

The V gene is TRBV28, the J gene TRBJ1-2; D call uncertain. CDR1 and CDR2 (germline): MDHEN, SYDVKM. Trimming pared 5 bases from V and 4 bases from J, leaving 8 bases between. This CDR3 has 12 residues. CDR3 loop: CASSQASYGYTF. The CDR3 DNA reads TGTGCCAGCAGTCAGGCCAGCTATGGCTACACCTTC.

This rearrangement joins TRBV5-6 to TRBJ2-1; possible D gene TRBD2, 6 bases. V shed 1 base and J shed 9 bases, with 14 bases lying between them. Per germline, CDR1 SGHDT and CDR2 YYEEEE. The CDR3 runs to 14 residues. This CDR3 reads CASSLIGPGVEQFF. CDR3 nucleotide sequence: TGTGCCAGCAGCTTGATAGGGCCGGGGGTTGAGCAGTTCTTC.

The V and J genes are TRBV19 and TRBJ1-2, with no clear D. CDR1 and CDR2 from the germline V gene are LNHDA and SQIVND (reference sequence). V lost 4 bases to trimming and J lost 4 bases, with 10 bases between them. This CDR3 has 13 amino acids. The CDR3, as DNA: TGTGCCAGTAGTACCGACTACATCTATGGCTACACCTTC. It translates to CASSTDYIYGYTF.

The rearrangement links TRBV19 to TRBJ2-7; 8 nucleotides agree with TRBD2. Germline CDR1 reads LNHDA; CDR2 reads SQIVND (reference sequence). The V segment lost 3 bases and the J segment 0 bases; nucleotides outside the gene matches: 4. The CDR3 runs 15 residues. CDR3 sequence: CASSIYGGDSYEQYF. The CDR3 DNA sequence: TGTGCCAGTAGTATTTACGGGGGGGACTCCTACGAGCAGTACTTC.

CDR3 sequence reads: CASRGDSTDTQYF. The DNA for the CDR3 is TGTGCCAGCAGGGGGGACAGCACAGATACGCAGTATTTT. V usage is TRBV28 and J usage is TRBJ2-3; D might be TRBD1 or TRBD2, each matching 5 bases. Germline loops: CDR1 MDHEN, CDR2 SYDVKM. The CDR3 has 13 residues. Trimming pared 6 bases from V and 0 bases from J, leaving 7 bases between. Supplemented by reference TRBV28 and TRBJ2-3, the full variable domain reads DVKVTQSSRYLVKRTGEKVFLECVQDMDHENMFWYRQDPGLGLRLIYFSYDVKMKEKGDIPEGYSVSREKKERFSLILESASTNQTSMYLCASRGDSTDTQYFGPGTRLTVL.

This clone occurred a few times. This chain uses TRBV5-1 with TRBJ2-7; possible D gene TRBD2, 6 bases. CDR1 SGHRS and CDR2 YFSETQ come from the germline V gene. The CDR3 totals 14 residues. V lost 4 bases and J 5 bases, leaving 16 bases between the germline ends. The CDR3 region is CASSRTNFGNEQYF. In DNA, the CDR3 is TGCGCCAGCAGCCGGACTAACTTTGGCAACGAGCAGTACTTC.

The chain couples TRBV5-1 to TRBJ1-1, with a possible D match to TRBD1 (6 bases). Trimming pared 3 bases from V and 0 bases from J, leaving 15 bases between. Germline CDR1 and CDR2: SGHRS and YFSETQ. This CDR3 region has 16 residues. The CDR3 here is CASSWGAQGVNTEAFF. The CDR3 bases are TGCGCCAGCAGCTGGGGGGCACAGGGAGTGAACACTGAAGCTTTCTTT.

The chain has TRBV5-5 and TRBJ1-2; 7 bases are a match to TRBD1. This CDR3 comprises 15 residues. Per germline, CDR1 SGHKS and CDR2 YYEKEE (reference sequence). Trimming took 4 bases from V and 3 from J; bases not matched to a gene: 9. The CDR3, as DNA: TGTGCCAGCAGCCCCCAACCGGGACAGCACTATGGCTACACCTTC. Residues: CASSPQPGQHYGYTF.

In its sample, this clone was seen a few times. This sample also contains other DNA sequences that code for the same CDR3. Here the CDR3 DNA reads TGTGCCAGCAGCCTGACTAGCGGGGAGACAGATACGCAGTATTTT. As protein: CASSLTSGETDTQYF. The chain combines TRBV7-3 with TRBJ2-3, with 11 nucleotides matching TRBD2. Germline V gene sequence: CDR1 SGHTA, CDR2 FQGTGA. The trim removed 5 bases at V and 3 bases at J, leaving 4 bases unmatched. This CDR3 contains 15 residues.

This rearrangement joins TRBV5-1 to TRBJ2-1, with D possibly TRBD2 on 5 matching bases. The CDR3 is made up of 14 amino acids. In germline, CDR1 is SGHRS, CDR2 YFSETQ. The ends were cut back, 7 bases at V and 9 bases at J, with 20 bases in the middle. The CDR3 sequence is CASLREPGSGEQFF. The CDR3 DNA follows: TGCGCCAGCCTGAGGGAACCCGGGTCCGGTGAGCAGTTCTTC.

This CDR3 is CASSFGAGGRMQYF. CDR3 nucleotide sequence: TGTGCCAGCAGTTTCGGAGCGGGGGGGCGTATGCAGTATTTT. The rearrangement links TRBV28 to TRBJ2-3; 10 bases line up with TRBD2. CDR3 length equals 14 residues. Germline V CDR1 and CDR2: MDHEN, SYDVKM. V lost 3 bases and J lost 11; bases outside the gene matches: 8. The full variable domain, with the rest looked up from reference TRBV28 and TRBJ2-3, is DVKVTQSSRYLVKRTGEKVFLECVQDMDHENMFWYRQDPGLGLRLIYFSYDVKMKEKGDIPEGYSVSREKKERFSLILESASTNQTSMYLCASSFGAGGRMQYFGPGTRLTVL.

The chain joins TRBV6-5 to TRBJ2-7; 8 bases are a match to TRBD2. Germline-derived CDR1 and CDR2 are MNHEY and SVGAGI. CDR3 length: 13 amino acids. The V gene end was trimmed by 4 bases and the J gene end by 2 bases; junction bases not matched to a gene: 1. Written as DNA, the CDR3 is TGTGCCAGCAGTTGGGGACTAGCCTACGAGCAGTACTTC. Its protein is CASSWGLAYEQYF.

In regard to this clone: A read error may account for a junction end that differs from germline. This chain links TRBV7-7 with TRBJ2-3, with TRBD2 matching over 11 bases. Germline V gene data show CDR1 as SSHAT and CDR2 as FNYEAQ (reference sequence). The CDR3 extends over 15 amino acids. In DNA, the CDR3 is TGTGCTAGCAGCGCGGGACTAGCGGACACAGATACGCAGTATTTT. Its translation is CASSAGLADTDTQYF.

The chain couples TRBV12-3 or TRBV12-4 to TRBJ1-1; D is unclear. V was cut by 4 bases and J by 1 base, with 7 bases left in between. This CDR3 spans 13 amino acids. CDR3 bases: TGTGCCAGCAGTTGGACTGGGAACACTGAAGCTTTCTTT. This sequence encodes CASSWTGNTEAFF.

The V gene is TRBV12-3 or TRBV12-4, the J gene TRBJ2-5; no clear D. The length of the CDR3 is 12 residues. V lost 6 bases to trimming and J lost 2 bases, with 7 bases between them. CDR3 sequence (DNA): TGTGCCAGCAGCGACTTGCAAGAGACCCAGTACTTC. Its translation: CASSDLQETQYF.

Comments on this clone: One end of the junction fails to match germline, which may point to a read error. Other DNA variants within this sample encode the same CDR3. The V gene is TRBV7-9, the J gene TRBJ2-2, with 8 positions matching TRBD1. The germline CDR1 and CDR2 sequences are SEHNR and FQNEAQ (reference sequence). The CDR3 loop spans 14 amino acids. CDR3 amino acids: CASSSDRGAGELFF. The DNA of the CDR3 is TGTGCCAGTAGCTCAGACAGGGGAGCCGGGGAGCTGTTTTTT.

The CDR3, as DNA: TGTGCCAGCAGCGTACAGATGAACTATGGCTACACCTTC. Translating it yields CASSVQMNYGYTF. The chain recombines TRBV7-2 with TRBJ1-2; unclear D gene. CDR1 is SGHTA and CDR2 is FQGNSA in the germline V gene. The CDR3 loop spans 13 amino acids. The V gene lost 5 bases and the J gene lost 2 bases, with 9 bases spanning the gap.

This clone has only one observation. V and J are TRBV19 and TRBJ1-2; D is possibly TRBD1 (5 bases). V lost 7 bases and J 2 bases, leaving 17 bases between the germline ends. Germline CDR1 reads LNHDA; CDR2 reads SQIVND (reference sequence). CDR3 size: 15 residues. CDR3 bases: TGTGCCAGTAAGGACGAGGGGACGGTCAACTATGGCTACACCTTC. This gives the protein CASKDEGTVNYGYTF.

V gene TRBV10-2 combines with J gene TRBJ1-6; no firm D call. Trimming removed 6 bases from V and 7 bases from J, with 16 bases in between. Germline V CDR1 and CDR2: WSHSY, SAAADI. The CDR3 is made up of 15 amino acids. CDR3 loop: CASRSRRAGNSPLHF. The DNA of the CDR3 is TGCGCCAGCAGATCCCGAAGGGCGGGGAATTCACCCCTCCACTTT.

This chain links TRBV5-4 with TRBJ2-3; TRBD2 aligns across 10 bases. The CDR3 length is 15 residues. The J segment lost 6 bases and the V segment lost 0 bases, leaving 4 bases of the junction unmatched. Germline assignment: CDR1 SGHNT and CDR2 YYREEE (reference sequence). As DNA, the CDR3 is TGTGCCAGCAGCTTGGAGGTAGCGGGGGGCGATACGCAGTATTTT. It is translated as CASSLEVAGGDTQYF.